This TCR beta chain was documented in a study of vaccination and CD4 T cells after COVID-19 (dated by TCRdb to between 2021 and 2023). Regarding the study in general: Convalescent patients had a positive SARS-CoV-2 result on nasal swab PCR, and of these patients, nine had mild disease and one had severe disease. Participants received two doses of either the Pfizer-BioNTech BNT162b2 vaccine (n=8) or the Moderna mRNA-1273 vaccine (n=2). The time from the second vaccine dose to post-vaccine blood sampling had a median of 72 days and ranged from roughly 13 to 241 days. As controls, cultures received a CEFX viral epitope pool (the positive control), an HIV-1 Nef peptide pool (the negative control), or no peptide at all. The spike-specific CD4+ TCR repertoire was compared before and after mRNA vaccination in nine to ten COVID-19 convalescent patients and a few infection-naive healthy vaccine recipients. Post-COVID blood samples were collected from convalescent patients a median of around 100 days after diagnosis, with a range of roughly 30 to 170 days. Six males and four females were included in the convalescent cohort, with two Hispanic individuals, seven Caucasians, two Asians and one multiracial person represented. The cultures were stimulated with overlapping spike peptide pools from SARS-CoV-2 and from the common cold coronaviruses HCoV-NL63, HCoV-OC43 and HCoV-229E.

Study-wide findings and limitations: Nearly all vaccine-specific clones in convalescent patients (304 of 307) were mono-reactive for SARS-CoV-2 spike rather than cross-reactive with common cold coronaviruses. The number of convalescent patients in the study was relatively small, and the study did not examine early timepoints following natural infection. Among convalescent patients, a median about 86% of the SARS-CoV-2-reactive clones seen after vaccination appeared only after vaccination, which suggests priming specific to the vaccine. Although the median number of SARS-CoV-2-reactive clonotypes went up from fewer than 25 after infection to some 38 after vaccination, the increase was not significant.

This clonotype was seen a handful of times. What this receptor recognizes is not known. Per-base qualities were not stored, and no clone one base away is much larger. The germline V gene (reference sequence) gives CDR1 as LNHDA and CDR2 as SQIVND. Taken from cysteine to phenylalanine, the CDR3 has 13 residues. Only the CDR3 part of the read is kept: 39 bases, read in frame from the first base. From V the trimming removes 8 bases and from J it removes 0 bases, while the gene matches leave 3 bases of the junction unaccounted for. The method behind the library was PCR. DNA from cultured CD4+ T cells underwent TCR sequencing with the Oncomine TCR Beta short-read assay at the Johns Hopkins FTIC core. The QIAamp micro DNA kit was used to extract genomic DNA from the cultured CD4+ T cells. The Oncomine TCR Beta libraries from cultured CD4+ T cells were pooled using unique dual indexes and then sequenced on an Illumina iSeq 100. The authors processed their data as follows. Non-productive sequences were removed, and CDR3s that did not start with C, did not end with F or W, or were shorter than 7 amino acids were discarded. Antigen-specific clonotypes were identified using the MANAFEST web application through comparison of peptide-stimulated wells with reference and other culture wells. To be called positive, a clone needed an FDR below 0.05, an odds ratio above 5, and a productive frequency above 0.1% in at least two of three replicate wells. A clonotype was classed as cross-reactive if the clonotype showed significant expansion both in SARS-CoV-2 spike wells and in at least one common cold coronavirus spike condition. Similarity between CDR3 sequences was evaluated in R version 3.6.1 using Levenshtein distances (stringdist) and unrooted phylogenetic trees (ape). In TCRdb, the public reads were trimmed at Q25 with fastp and aligned with MiXCR, with productive beta chains retained. When rows share a CDR3 protein, they turn into one entry using the most common DNA and genes. The V and J calls and clone size are TCRdb's, not the authors'. This sample comprises 15,000 to 20,000 distinct CDR3 sequences, roughly two fifths of them detected only once. The ten largest clones represent around 11% of the sample.

The treatment or condition label here, explained by the study, means: roughly 10-day PBMC culture with coronavirus spike peptide pools or control peptides (ViraFEST assay). The ViraFEST assay was used in the study, in which antigen-specific T cells were expanded with peptide pools and expanded clonotypes were subsequently identified by TCR sequencing. The convalescent patients' positive SARS-CoV-2 PCR tests were from March to December 2020, which was before the Alpha, Beta and Delta variants emerged in the United States. PBMCs were cultured at roughly 1.9 million per well in IMDM supplemented with 5% human AB serum and 9 to 10 IU/ml IL-2, with roughly 10 ug/ml peptide pools added. On days 3 and 7, half of the culture medium was replaced with fresh IL-2-containing medium. CD4+ T cells were isolated after about 10 days of culture through negative selection using the EasySep CD4+ T cell isolation kit. PBMCs were separated from whole blood using Ficoll-Paque Plus gradient centrifugation and then either used fresh or cryopreserved at -140C. Triplicate wells were generally used for each culture condition.

This receptor chain uses TRBV19 and TRBJ1-1; 7 middle bases align to TRBD1. The sequenced sample was CD4+ T cells from blood, cultured in vitro. The clonotype was recovered from a human donor who had recovered from COVID-19. The DNA sequence is given as TGTGCCAGTGGGACAGCCATGAACACTGAAGCTTTCTTT. This sequence encodes CASGTAMNTEAFF.